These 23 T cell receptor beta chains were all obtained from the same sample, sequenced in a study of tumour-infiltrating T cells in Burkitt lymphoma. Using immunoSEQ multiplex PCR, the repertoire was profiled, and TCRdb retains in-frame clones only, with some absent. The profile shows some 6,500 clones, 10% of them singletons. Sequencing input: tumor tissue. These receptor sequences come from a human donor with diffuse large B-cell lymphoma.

The chain's CDR3 is CASSLGFWFANTGELFF. In DNA, the CDR3 is TGTGCCAGCAGCTTAGGGTTTTGGTTCGCGAACACCGGGGAGCTGTTTTTT. The chain uses TRBV7-2 and TRBJ2-2, with D unresolved. This CDR3 has 17 residues. CDR1 and CDR2 (germline): SGHTA, FQGNSA. V dropped 1 base and J dropped 0 bases, with 12 bases sitting between them.

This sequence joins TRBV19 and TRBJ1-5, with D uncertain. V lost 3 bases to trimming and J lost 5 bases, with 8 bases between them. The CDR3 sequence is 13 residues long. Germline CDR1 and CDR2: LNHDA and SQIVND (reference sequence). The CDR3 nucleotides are TGTGCCAGTAGTATTTCGTGGGATCAGCCCCAGCATTTT. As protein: CASSISWDQPQHF.

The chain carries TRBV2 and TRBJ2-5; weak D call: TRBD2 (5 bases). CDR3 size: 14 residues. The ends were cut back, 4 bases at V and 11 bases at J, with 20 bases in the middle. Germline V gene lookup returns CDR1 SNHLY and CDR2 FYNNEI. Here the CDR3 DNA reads TGTGCCAGCAGTGTTGGGATCCTCCCTAGGGAGCAGTACTTC. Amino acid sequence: CASSVGILPREQYF.

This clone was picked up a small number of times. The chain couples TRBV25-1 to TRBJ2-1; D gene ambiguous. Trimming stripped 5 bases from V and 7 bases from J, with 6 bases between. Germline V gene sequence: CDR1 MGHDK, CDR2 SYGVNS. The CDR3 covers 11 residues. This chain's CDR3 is CASSLSNEQFF. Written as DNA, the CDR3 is TGTGCCAGCAGTCTGAGTAATGAGCAGTTCTTC.

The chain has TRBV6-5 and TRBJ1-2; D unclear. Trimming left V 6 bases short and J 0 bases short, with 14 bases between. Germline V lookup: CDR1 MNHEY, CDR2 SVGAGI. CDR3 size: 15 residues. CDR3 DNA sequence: TGTGCCAGCAGGAAGTTGGCAGGAGCTAACTATGGCTACACCTTC. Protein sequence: CASRKLAGANYGYTF.

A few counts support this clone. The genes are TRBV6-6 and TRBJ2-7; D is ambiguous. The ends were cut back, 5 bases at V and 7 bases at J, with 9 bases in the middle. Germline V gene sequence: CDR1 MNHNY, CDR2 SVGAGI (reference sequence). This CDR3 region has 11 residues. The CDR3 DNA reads TGTGCCAGCAGTACGACGCGAGAGCAGTACTTC. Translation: CASSTTREQYF.

The CDR3 DNA reads TGTGCCAGCAGAGACAGGGGGGGCCTGAACACTGAAGCTTTCTTT. This encodes CASRDRGGLNTEAFF. The chain has TRBV6-5 and TRBJ1-1; 9 bases agree with TRBD1. The trim removed 6 bases at V and 0 bases at J, leaving 5 bases unmatched. This CDR3 region has 15 residues. Germline V gene data show CDR1 as MNHEY and CDR2 as SVGAGI.

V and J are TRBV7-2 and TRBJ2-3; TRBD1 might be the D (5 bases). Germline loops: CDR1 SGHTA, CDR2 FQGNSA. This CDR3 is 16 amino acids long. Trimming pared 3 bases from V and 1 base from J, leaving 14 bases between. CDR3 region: CASSFNRLWRTDTQYF. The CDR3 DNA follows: TGTGCCAGCAGCTTTAACAGGCTGTGGCGCACAGATACGCAGTATTTT.

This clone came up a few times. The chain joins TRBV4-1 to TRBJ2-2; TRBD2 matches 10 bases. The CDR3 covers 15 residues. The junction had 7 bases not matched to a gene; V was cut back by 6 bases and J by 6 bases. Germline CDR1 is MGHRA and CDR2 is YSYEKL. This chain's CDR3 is CASRFGLAVPGELFF. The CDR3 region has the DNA TGCGCCAGCAGGTTTGGACTAGCGGTGCCCGGGGAGCTGTTTTTT.

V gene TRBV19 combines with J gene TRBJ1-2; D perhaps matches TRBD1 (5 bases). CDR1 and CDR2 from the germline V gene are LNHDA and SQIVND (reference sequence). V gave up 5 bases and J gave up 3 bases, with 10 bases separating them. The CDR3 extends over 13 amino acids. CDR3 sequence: CASSEGYDYGYTF. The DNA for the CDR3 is TGTGCCAGTAGTGAGGGGTATGACTATGGCTACACCTTC.

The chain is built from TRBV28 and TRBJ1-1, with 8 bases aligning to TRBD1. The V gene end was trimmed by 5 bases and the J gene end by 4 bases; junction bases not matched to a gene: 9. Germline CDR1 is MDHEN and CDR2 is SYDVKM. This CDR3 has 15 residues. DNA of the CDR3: TGTGCCAGCAGTGTGATACAGGGGGTGGGCACTGAAGCTTTCTTT. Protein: CASSVIQGVGTEAFF.

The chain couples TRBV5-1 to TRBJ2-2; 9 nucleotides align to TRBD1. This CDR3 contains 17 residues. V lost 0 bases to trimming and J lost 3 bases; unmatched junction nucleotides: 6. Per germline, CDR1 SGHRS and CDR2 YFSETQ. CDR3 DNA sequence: TGCGCCAGCAGCTTGGAGCTAGGACAGGGGTACACCGGGGAGCTGTTTTTT. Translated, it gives CASSLELGQGYTGELFF.

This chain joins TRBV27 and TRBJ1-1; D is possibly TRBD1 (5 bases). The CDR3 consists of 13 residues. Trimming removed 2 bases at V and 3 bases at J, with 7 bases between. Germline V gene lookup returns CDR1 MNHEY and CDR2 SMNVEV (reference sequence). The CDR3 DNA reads TGTGCCAGCAGTTTAAAGGGGTACACTGAAGCTTTCTTT. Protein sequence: CASSLKGYTEAFF.

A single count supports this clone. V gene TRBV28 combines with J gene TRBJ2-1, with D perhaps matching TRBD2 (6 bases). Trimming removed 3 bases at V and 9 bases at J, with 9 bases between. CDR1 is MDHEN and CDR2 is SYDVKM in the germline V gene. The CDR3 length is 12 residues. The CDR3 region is CASSLEGCEQFF. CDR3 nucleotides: TGTGCCAGCAGTTTGGAGGGCTGTGAGCAGTTCTTC. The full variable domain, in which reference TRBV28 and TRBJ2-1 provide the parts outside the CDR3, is DVKVTQSSRYLVKRTGEKVFLECVQDMDHENMFWYRQDPGLGLRLIYFSYDVKMKEKGDIPEGYSVSREKKERFSLILESASTNQTSMYLCASSLEGCEQFFGPGTRLTVL.

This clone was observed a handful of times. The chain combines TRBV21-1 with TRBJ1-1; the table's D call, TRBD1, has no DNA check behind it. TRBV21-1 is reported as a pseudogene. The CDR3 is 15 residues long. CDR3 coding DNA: TGTGCCAGCAGCGCCAGCCCAGGCATGAACACTGAAGCTTTCTTT. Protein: CASSASPGMNTEAFF.

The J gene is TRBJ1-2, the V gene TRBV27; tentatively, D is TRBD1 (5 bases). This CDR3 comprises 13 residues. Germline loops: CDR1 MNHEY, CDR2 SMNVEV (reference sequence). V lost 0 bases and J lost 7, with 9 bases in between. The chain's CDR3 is CASSLSGVAGYTF. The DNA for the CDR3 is TGTGCCAGCAGTTTATCAGGGGTTGCTGGCTACACCTTC.

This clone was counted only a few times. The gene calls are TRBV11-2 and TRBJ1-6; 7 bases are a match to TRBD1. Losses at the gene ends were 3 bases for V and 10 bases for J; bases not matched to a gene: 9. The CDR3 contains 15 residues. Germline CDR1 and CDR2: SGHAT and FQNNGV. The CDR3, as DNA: TGTGCCAGCAGCTTGTCTGGACAGGATCTATCACCCCTCCACTTT. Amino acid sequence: CASSLSGQDLSPLHF.

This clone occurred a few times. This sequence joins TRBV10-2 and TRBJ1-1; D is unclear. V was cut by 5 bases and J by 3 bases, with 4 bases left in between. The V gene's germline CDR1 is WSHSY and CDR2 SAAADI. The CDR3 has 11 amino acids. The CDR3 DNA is TGCGCCAGCAGTTCTTACACTGAAGCTTTCTTT. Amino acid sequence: CASSSYTEAFF.

The CDR3 sequence: CASSSGQGLTDTQYF. CDR3 nucleotides: TGCGCCAGCAGCTCCGGACAGGGCCTCACAGATACGCAGTATTTT. The gene calls are TRBV5-1 and TRBJ2-3; TRBD1 matches at 8 bases. The ends lost 3 bases at V and 2 bases at J; junction bases unmatched: 5. CDR1 and CDR2 from the germline V gene are SGHRS and YFSETQ. This CDR3 is 15 amino acids long.

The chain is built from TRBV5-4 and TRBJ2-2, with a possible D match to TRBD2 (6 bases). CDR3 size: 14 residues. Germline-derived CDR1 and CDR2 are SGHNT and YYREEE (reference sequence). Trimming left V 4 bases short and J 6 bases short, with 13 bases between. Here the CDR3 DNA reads TGTGCCAGCAGCCCCTCCTGGGGGGCCGGGGAGCTGTTTTTT. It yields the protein CASSPSWGAGELFF.

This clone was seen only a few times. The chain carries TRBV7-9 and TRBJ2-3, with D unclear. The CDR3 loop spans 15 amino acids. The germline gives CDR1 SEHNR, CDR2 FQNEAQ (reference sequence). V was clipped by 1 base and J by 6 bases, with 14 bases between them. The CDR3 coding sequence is TGTGCCAGCAGCTTAGAGGAGACGGTTGGGGATACGCAGTATTTT. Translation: CASSLEETVGDTQYF.

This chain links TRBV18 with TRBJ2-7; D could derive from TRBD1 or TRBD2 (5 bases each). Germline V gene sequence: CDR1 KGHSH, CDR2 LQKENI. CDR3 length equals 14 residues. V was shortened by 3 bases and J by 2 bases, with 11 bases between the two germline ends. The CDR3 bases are TGTGCCAGCTCACCCGGGACGGAAGCCTACGAGCAGTACTTC. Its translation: CASSPGTEAYEQYF. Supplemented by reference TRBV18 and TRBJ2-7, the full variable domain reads NAGVMQNPRHLVRRRGQEARLRCSPMKGHSHVYWYRQLPEEGLKFMVYLQKENIIDESGMPKERFSAEFPKEGPSILRIQQVVRGDSAAYFCASSPGTEAYEQYFGPGTRLTVT.

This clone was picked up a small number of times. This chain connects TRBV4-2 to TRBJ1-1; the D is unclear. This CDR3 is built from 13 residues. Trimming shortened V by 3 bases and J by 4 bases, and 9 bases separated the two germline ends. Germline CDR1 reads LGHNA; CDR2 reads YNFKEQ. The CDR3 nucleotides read TGTGCCAGCAGCCATGGTGATCCCACTGAAGCTTTCTTT. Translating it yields CASSHGDPTEAFF.